This passage covers 16 T cell receptor beta chains from one sample sequenced in a study of OX40 agonist ivuxolimab in advanced cancers. The assay was immunoSEQ multiplex PCR, and TCRdb's table has in-frame clones only and misses some. The data contain fewer than 100,000 clones, around 87% of them singletons. Sequences were derived from CD4+ or CD8+ T cells sorted from blood, sampled in a trial of the OX40 agonist ivuxolimab. These receptors came from an adult with an advanced solid tumor such as melanoma, head and neck, liver or kidney cancer.

CDR3 in DNA: TGTGCCTGGAAGGGGGACTACAATGAGCAGTTCTTC. It is translated as CAWKGDYNEQFF. The V call is TRBV30, the J call TRBJ2-1, with TRBD1 as a possible D gene (6 bases). The CDR3 runs 12 residues. Germline V gene data show CDR1 as GTSNPN and CDR2 as SVGIG (reference sequence). V lost 4 bases and J lost 3, with 7 bases in between.

This clone is a singleton in its sample. In DNA form, the CDR3 reads TGTGCCAGCAGTCCCGGGTTGGGCCGGGGAAAACTGTTTTTT. Protein: CASSPGLGRGKLFF. The chain links TRBV6-6 to TRBJ1-4; D gene unclear. With 5 bases removed from V and 10 bases from J, the gap between germline ends came to 17 bases. The CDR3 totals 14 residues. From germline, CDR1 is MNHNY and CDR2 SVGAGI (reference sequence).

The rearrangement uses TRBV2 and TRBJ2-3, with D possibly TRBD2 on 5 matching bases. Trimming took off 1 base at V and 7 bases at J, with 12 bases between the two ends. The germline V gene has CDR1 SNHLY and CDR2 FYNNEI. This CDR3 has 14 residues. The CDR3 DNA reads as TGTGCCAGCAGTGAAGGTAGCGCCGCAAATACGCAGTATTTT. It is translated as CASSEGSAANTQYF.

This clone appeared a single time. The chain has TRBV11-3 and TRBJ2-2; 7 bases map to TRBD2. Germline-derived CDR1 and CDR2 are SGHNT and YENEEA. V shed 3 bases and J 0 bases; nucleotides not matched to a gene: 1. The length of the CDR3 is 15 residues. The CDR3 region has the DNA TGTGCCAGCAGCTTCCGGGGGGCGAACACCGGGGAGCTGTTTTTT. Protein sequence: CASSFRGANTGELFF.

The chain combines TRBV4-1 with TRBJ2-5, with TRBD2 identical over 7 bases. The junction had 7 bases not matched to a gene; V was cut back by 3 bases and J by 9 bases. Per germline, CDR1 MGHRA and CDR2 YSYEKL. The CDR3 loop spans 13 amino acids. For the CDR3, the DNA is TGCGCCAGCAGCCAGGCCGTTGGGGGGGCCCAGTACTTC. It translates to CASSQAVGGAQYF.

This clone has only one observation. J is TRBJ2-7 and V is TRBV11-3; D unresolved. Germline V gene data show CDR1 as SGHNT and CDR2 as YENEEA. The CDR3 covers 12 residues. Trimming shortened V by 4 bases and J by 6 bases, and 10 bases separated the two germline ends. CDR3 residues: CASSSTGGEQYF. CDR3 nucleotide sequence: TGTGCCAGCAGCTCTACTGGCGGCGAGCAGTACTTC. Based on the CDR3 plus reference TRBV11-3 and TRBJ2-7, the full variable domain is EAGVVQSPRYKIIEKKQPVAFWCNPISGHNTLYWYLQNLGQGPELLIRYENEEAVDDSQLPKDRFSAERLKGVDSTLKIQPAELGDSAVYLCASSSTGGEQYFGPGTRLTVT.

The chain employs TRBV5-1 and TRBJ2-2; 8 bases are a match to TRBD1. Germline assignment: CDR1 SGHRS and CDR2 YFSETQ. The CDR3 sequence is 13 residues long. Losses at the gene ends were 5 bases for V and 6 bases for J; bases not matched to a gene: 3. The CDR3 is CASREQGAGELFF. CDR3 nucleotides: TGCGCCAGCAGGGAACAGGGGGCCGGGGAGCTGTTTTTT.

This rearrangement joins TRBV7-9 to TRBJ1-5, with 7 positions matching TRBD1. Losses at the gene ends were 5 bases for V and 3 bases for J; bases not matched to a gene: 4. Germline values: CDR1 SEHNR, CDR2 FQNEAQ (reference sequence). The CDR3 length is 14 residues. CDR3 nucleotide sequence: TGTGCCAGCAGCCCTGACAGGGTCAATCAGCCCCAGCATTTT. Protein: CASSPDRVNQPQHF. Full variable domain (rest looked up from reference TRBV7-9 and TRBJ1-5): DTGVSQNPRHKITKRGQNVTFRCDPISEHNRLYWYRQTLGQGPEFLTYFQNEAQLEKSRLLSDRFSAERPKGSFSTLEIQRTEQGDSAMYLCASSPDRVNQPQHFGDGTRLSIL.

The CDR3 DNA reads TGTGCCACCAGCAGAGATTCAGGGGGTGGGCAGCCCCAGCATTTT. Its protein is CATSRDSGGGQPQHF. J is TRBJ1-5 and V is TRBV15; the match to TRBD1 covers 7 bases. Germline CDR1 and CDR2: LNHNV and YYDKDF (reference sequence). Trimming took 0 bases from V and 7 from J; bases not matched to a gene: 6. The CDR3 consists of 15 residues.

V gene TRBV28 combines with J gene TRBJ1-1, with 9 bases aligning to TRBD1. The trim removed 6 bases at V and 1 base at J, leaving 9 bases unmatched. There are 16 residues in the CDR3. The germline V gene encodes CDR1 MDHEN and CDR2 SYDVKM. CDR3 DNA: TGTGCCAGCAGCCCCGTACAGGGGGCGAGGAACACTGAAGCTTTCTTT. This gives the protein CASSPVQGARNTEAFF.

The chain combines TRBV19 with TRBJ2-3; D perhaps matches TRBD1 (5 bases). V gave up 0 bases and J gave up 0 bases, with 10 bases separating them. The CDR3 is 16 residues long. Germline CDR1 and CDR2: LNHDA and SQIVND (reference sequence). The CDR3 DNA reads as TGTGCCAGTAGTATAGATCAAACAGGTAGCACAGATACGCAGTATTTT. This translates into CASSIDQTGSTDTQYF.

V usage is TRBV30 and J usage is TRBJ1-5; D remains ambiguous. Trimming took off 0 bases at V and 7 bases at J, with 10 bases between the two ends. Germline V lookup: CDR1 GTSNPN, CDR2 SVGIG (reference sequence). The CDR3 consists of 13 residues. As DNA, the CDR3 is TGTGCCTGGAGTGTTCGAGTTTTACAGCCCCAGCATTTT. As protein: CAWSVRVLQPQHF.

The CDR3 is CSVETAGASYGYTF. DNA of the CDR3: TGCAGCGTTGAAACAGCGGGGGCATCCTATGGCTACACCTTC. The chain carries TRBV29-1 and TRBJ1-2; TRBD1 is a possible D gene (6 bases). The CDR3 contains 14 residues. The V and J ends lost 2 bases and 4 bases respectively, with 14 bases between them. The germline V gene has CDR1 SQVTM and CDR2 ANQGSEA.

The chain carries TRBV29-1 and TRBJ1-3; tentatively, D is TRBD1 (5 bases). This CDR3 is built from 15 residues. V was clipped by 5 bases and J by 0 bases, with 14 bases between them. In germline, CDR1 is SQVTM, CDR2 ANQGSEA. DNA of the CDR3: TGCAGCGTTCTCACAGGAGGATCCTCTGGAAACACCATATATTTT. This translates into CSVLTGGSSGNTIYF.

V is TRBV7-3 and J is TRBJ2-3; D uncertain. V was clipped by 6 bases and J by 2 bases, with 9 bases between them. There are 13 residues in the CDR3. CDR1 is SGHTA and CDR2 is FQGTGA in the germline V gene. This chain's CDR3 is CASSYRNTDTQYF. In DNA, the CDR3 is TGTGCCAGCAGTTATAGGAACACAGATACGCAGTATTTT.

The rearrangement uses TRBV4-3 and TRBJ2-5; maybe TRBD1 (5 bases). CDR3 length: 15 amino acids. In germline, CDR1 is LGHNA, CDR2 YSLEER. V lost 0 bases to trimming and J lost 0 bases, with 8 bases between them. Here the CDR3 DNA reads TGCGCCAGCAGCCAAGATTTCAGGGACCAAGAGACCCAGTACTTC. This encodes CASSQDFRDQETQYF.